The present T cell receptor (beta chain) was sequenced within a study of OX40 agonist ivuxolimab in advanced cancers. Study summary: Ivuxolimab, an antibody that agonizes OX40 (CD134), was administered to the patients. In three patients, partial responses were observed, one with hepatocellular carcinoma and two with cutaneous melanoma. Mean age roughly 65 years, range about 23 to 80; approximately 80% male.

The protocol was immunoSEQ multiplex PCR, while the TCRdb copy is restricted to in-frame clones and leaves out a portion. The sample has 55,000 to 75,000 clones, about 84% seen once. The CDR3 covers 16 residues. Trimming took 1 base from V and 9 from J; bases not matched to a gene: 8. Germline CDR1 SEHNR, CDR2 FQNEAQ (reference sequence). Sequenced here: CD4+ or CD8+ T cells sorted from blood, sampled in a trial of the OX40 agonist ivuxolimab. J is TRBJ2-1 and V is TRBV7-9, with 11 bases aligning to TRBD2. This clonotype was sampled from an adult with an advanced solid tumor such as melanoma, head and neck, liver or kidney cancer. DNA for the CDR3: TGTGCCAGCAGCTTAGGCACTAGCGGGGGAATCGCTGAGCAGTTCTTC. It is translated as CASSLGTSGGIAEQFF.